The 14 T cell receptor beta chains in this list originate from one sample, sequenced in a study of CD8 T cells in Susac syndrome. Reverse transcription of about 0.45 to 1 ug RNA was carried out with random hexamers. MiXCR, run by TCRdb on the immunoSEQ multiplex PCR reads, gives a single entry per CDR3 protein. Of approximately 300,000 distinct CDR3 sequences listed, approximately 90% are singletons. Sequenced input: CD8+ T cells from PBMCs. These receptors originate from a human donor with multiple sclerosis.

The rearrangement uses TRBV28 and TRBJ2-1; 8 bases are shared with TRBD2. The CDR3 loop spans 16 amino acids. The germline V gene encodes CDR1 MDHEN and CDR2 SYDVKM. V shed 3 bases, J shed 5 bases, and the junction held 9 bases outside the gene matches. This CDR3 reads CASSFRTSLINNEQFF. The CDR3 nucleotides read TGTGCCAGCAGTTTCCGGACTAGCCTGATCAACAATGAGCAGTTCTTC.

This chain links TRBV29-1 with TRBJ2-7; 12 bases match TRBD1. This CDR3 comprises 14 residues. J gave up 6 bases and V 3 bases, and 6 bases lay outside the gene matches. Germline V gene data show CDR1 as SQVTM and CDR2 as ANQGSEA. This chain's CDR3 is CSVDLGQGAFEQYF. The CDR3, as DNA: TGCAGCGTTGATCTGGGACAGGGGGCTTTCGAGCAGTACTTC.

The V gene is TRBV27, the J gene TRBJ1-5; 7 bases line up with TRBD1. The CDR3 consists of 13 residues. The germline V gene encodes CDR1 MNHEY and CDR2 SMNVEV (reference sequence). V shed 7 bases and J 2 bases; nucleotides not matched to a gene: 2. As DNA, the CDR3 is TGTGCCAGCAAAGACAGGGGCAATCAGCCCCAGCATTTT. As protein: CASKDRGNQPQHF.

The V gene is TRBV19, the J gene TRBJ2-1; maybe TRBD2 (6 bases). CDR3 length: 15 residues. In germline, CDR1 is LNHDA, CDR2 SQIVND (reference sequence). V shed 7 bases and J shed 5 bases, with 18 bases lying between them. CDR3 region: CASNKGGNPHNEQFF. The CDR3 nucleotides read TGTGCCAGTAATAAGGGCGGGAATCCCCACAATGAGCAGTTCTTC.

This chain's CDR3 is CAWSNYNEQFF. In nucleotides, the CDR3 is TGTGCCTGGAGTAATTACAATGAGCAGTTCTTC. The genes are TRBV30 and TRBJ2-1; no definite D call. From germline, CDR1 is GTSNPN and CDR2 SVGIG (reference sequence). The CDR3 runs to 11 residues. V shed 2 bases and J shed 4 bases, with 3 bases lying between them.

The V and J genes are TRBV9 and TRBJ2-7; a possible D gene is TRBD1 (6 bases). Per germline, CDR1 SGDLS and CDR2 YYNGEE. Trimming removed 0 bases at V and 3 bases at J, with 10 bases between. The CDR3 totals 14 residues. The CDR3 loop is CASSVGTEDYEQYF. As DNA, the CDR3 is TGTGCCAGCAGCGTAGGGACAGAAGACTACGAGCAGTACTTC. Full variable domain (rest looked up from reference TRBV9 and TRBJ2-7): DSGVTQTPKHLITATGQRVTLRCSPRSGDLSVYWYQQSLDQGLQFLIQYYNGEERAKGNILERFSAQQFPDLHSELNLSSLELGDSALYFCASSVGTEDYEQYFGPGTRLTVT.

The count of this clonotype is one. V and J are TRBV4-2 and TRBJ2-7; 9 bases map to TRBD2. Germline V CDR1 and CDR2: LGHNA, YNFKEQ. The CDR3 has 14 residues. V trimming: 4 bases; J trimming: 5 bases; junction bases outside the gene matches: 6. CDR3 in amino acids: CASSPGLARNEQYF. CDR3 nucleotides: TGTGCCAGCAGCCCGGGACTAGCAAGAAACGAGCAGTACTTC.

The CDR3 spells CASTPAGHGYTF. CDR3 nucleotides: TGTGCCAGTACCCCGGCGGGCCATGGCTACACCTTC. The V and J genes are TRBV19 and TRBJ1-2; D gene unclear. Trimming cost V 7 bases and J 6 bases, with 12 bases left between them. The CDR3 contains 12 residues. CDR1 is LNHDA and CDR2 is SQIVND in the germline V gene (reference sequence).

This clonotype has only one observation. CDR3 loop: CASSQNKAAGHTDTQYF. DNA for the CDR3: TGTGCCAGCAGTCAAAACAAGGCGGCAGGCCACACAGATACGCAGTATTTT. This chain joins TRBV2 and TRBJ2-3, with unresolved D. The germline CDR1 and CDR2 sequences are SNHLY and FYNNEI. V was cut by 5 bases and J by 2 bases, with 20 bases left in between. This CDR3 contains 17 residues.

CDR3 DNA: TGTGCCAGCAGGGGCGCCGGACTCAGCACAGATACGCAGTATTTT. This gives the protein CASRGAGLSTDTQYF. The chain couples TRBV12-3 or TRBV12-4 to TRBJ2-3; a weak D match, TRBD2 (5 bases). CDR3 length: 15 residues. Deletions cut 6 bases from V and 0 bases from J, with 13 bases between.

This chain links TRBV15 with TRBJ2-2; a weak D match, TRBD1 (5 bases). Germline values: CDR1 LNHNV, CDR2 YYDKDF (reference sequence). The length of the CDR3 is 14 residues. Deletions cut 9 bases from V and 1 base from J, with 12 bases between. The CDR3 reads CATTDSLNTGELFF. The CDR3 nucleotides read TGTGCCACAACCGACAGCCTGAACACCGGGGAGCTGTTTTTT. The full variable domain, its missing parts supplied by reference TRBV15 and TRBJ2-2, is DAMVIQNPRYQVTQFGKPVTLSCSQTLNHNVMYWYQQKSSQAPKLLFHYYDKDFNNEADTPDNFQSRRPNTSFCFLDIRSPGLGDTAMYLCATTDSLNTGELFFGEGSRLTVL.

The chain recombines TRBV15 with TRBJ1-5, with TRBD1 as a possible D gene (6 bases). Germline values: CDR1 LNHNV, CDR2 YYDKDF (reference sequence). The CDR3 is 14 residues long. V lost 1 base and J lost 4, with 8 bases in between. The CDR3 bases are TGTGCCACCAGCAGAGCGACAGGAAATCAGCCCCAGCATTTT. Translating it yields CATSRATGNQPQHF.

V and J are TRBV18 and TRBJ1-1; possibly TRBD1 for D (6 bases). Germline V gene sequence: CDR1 KGHSH, CDR2 LQKENI. Deletions cut 6 bases from V and 4 bases from J, with 24 bases between. The CDR3 is made up of 17 amino acids. The CDR3 is CASSTGPSPVGATEAFF. Here the CDR3 DNA reads TGTGCCAGCTCGACAGGACCGAGTCCGGTGGGGGCCACTGAAGCTTTCTTT.

V is TRBV15 and J is TRBJ2-6; a weak D match, TRBD2 (6 bases). Trimming removed 3 bases at V and 0 bases at J, with 12 bases between. CDR3 length: 17 residues. The germline V gene has CDR1 LNHNV and CDR2 YYDKDF (reference sequence). The CDR3 DNA is TGTGCCACCAGCAGTGCGGGACCTGGCTCTGGGGCCAACGTCCTGACTTTC. Its translation is CATSSAGPGSGANVLTF.